These T cell receptor beta chains were read from a single sample in a study of cytomegalovirus exposure and HLA in healthy donors. Sequencing used immunoSEQ multiplex PCR; TCRdb keeps in-frame clones, though not all of them. The sample contains over 150,000 clones, 70% to 80% of which appear only once. What was sequenced was PBMCs. The receptors here all came from a woman in her 40s in good health and CMV-seronegative. CDR3s include the opening cysteine and the closing phenylalanine or tryptophan. The D gene is left open where the match is weak. Part of the rows lack a size; the others show once, few, many or a class for expanded clones.

v_call,j_call,clone_size,d_call,cdr3_aa,cdr3_nt
TRBV21-1,TRBJ2-5,-,-,CANRTEQETQYF,TGTGCCAATAGGACAGAACAAGAGACCCAGTACTTC
TRBV5-1,TRBJ1-1,-,-,CASIQGGPDTEAFF,TGCGCCAGCATACAGGGTGGTCCGGACACTGAAGCTTTCTTT
TRBV5-1,TRBJ2-5,-,TRBD1,CASSGSGDRGTQYF,TGCGCCAGCAGCGGCTCGGGGGACAGGGGGACCCAGTACTTC
TRBV6-1,TRBJ2-3,once,TRBD1,CASSPGTGTDTQYF,TGTGCCAGTTCCCCCGGGACAGGGACAGATACGCAGTATTTT
TRBV6-4,TRBJ1-6,-,-,CASSVGGNSPLHF,TGTGCCAGCAGTGTTGGAGGGAATTCACCCCTCCACTTT
TRBV10-3,TRBJ1-5,-,-,CAISDTGQLDSNQPQHF,TGTGCCATCAGCGATACCGGACAGTTGGATAGCAATCAGCCCCAGCATTTT
TRBV27,TRBJ1-2,-,-,CASSLTGGRAHYGYTF,TGTGCCAGCAGTCTAACCGGGGGTAGGGCCCACTATGGCTACACCTTC
TRBV7-6,TRBJ2-7,-,-,CASSPQGITYEQYF,TGTGCCAGCAGCCCCCAGGGGATCACCTACGAGCAGTACTTC
TRBV6-5,TRBJ1-2,-,TRBD1,CASSPQGQAVLGYTF,TGTGCCAGCAGTCCCCAGGGACAGGCGGTTCTTGGCTACACCTTC
TRBV30,TRBJ1-1,few,TRBD1,CAWSLPRTGARTEAFF,TGTGCCTGGAGTCTCCCCAGGACAGGGGCGAGGACTGAAGCTTTCTTT
TRBV9,TRBJ2-1,-,-,CASSVTGAIRNEQFF,TGTGCCAGCAGCGTCACGGGAGCCATCCGCAATGAGCAGTTCTTC
TRBV28,TRBJ2-2,few,TRBD1,CASSLQGVNTGELFF,TGTGCCAGCAGTTTACAGGGGGTGAACACCGGGGAGCTGTTTTTT
TRBV2,TRBJ1-4,-,-,CASGRGTPEKLFF,TGTGCCAGTGGGCGGGGGACACCTGAAAAACTGTTTTTT
TRBV7-7,TRBJ2-5,few,-,CASSLVRSRNQETQYF,TGTGCTAGCAGCTTAGTTAGGAGCAGAAACCAAGAGACCCAGTACTTC
TRBV2,TRBJ2-4,-,-,CASTFAKNIQYF,TGTGCCAGCACCTTCGCCAAAAACATTCAGTACTTC
TRBV6-5,TRBJ1-2,few,-,CASRRGNYGYTF,TGTGCCAGCCGACGGGGAAACTATGGCTACACCTTC
TRBV5-4,TRBJ2-3,-,TRBD2,CASSTGTSGGPFSTDTQYF,TGTGCCAGCAGCACCGGGACTAGCGGGGGGCCATTTAGCACAGATACGCAGTATTTT
TRBV6-4,TRBJ2-7,-,TRBD1,CASSDLDPDRVTHEQYF,TGTGCCAGCAGTGACTTAGACCCGGACAGGGTAACGCACGAGCAGTACTTC
TRBV5-6,TRBJ1-4,-,-,CASSFGGVGVNEKLFF,TGTGCCAGCAGCTTCGGGGGAGTGGGGGTTAATGAAAAACTGTTTTTT
TRBV28,TRBJ1-1,-,TRBD1,CASSRDRGWNTEAFF,TGTGCCAGCAGCCGAGACAGGGGGTGGAACACTGAAGCTTTCTTT
TRBV7-6,TRBJ1-5,-,TRBD1,CASSLEGGGGQPQHF,TGTGCCAGCAGCTTAGAAGGGGGCGGCGGTCAGCCCCAGCATTTT
TRBV30,TRBJ2-4,few,TRBD1,CAWAAGQGFSKNIQYF,TGTGCCTGGGCCGCGGGACAGGGATTTTCCAAAAACATTCAGTACTTC
TRBV11-3,TRBJ2-3,-,-,CASSGLRGTDTQYF,TGTGCCAGCAGCGGACTCCGAGGCACAGATACGCAGTATTTT
TRBV10-3,TRBJ1-4,few,TRBD1,CACRGLTNEKLFF,TGTGCCTGCAGGGGGCTTACTAATGAAAAACTGTTTTTT